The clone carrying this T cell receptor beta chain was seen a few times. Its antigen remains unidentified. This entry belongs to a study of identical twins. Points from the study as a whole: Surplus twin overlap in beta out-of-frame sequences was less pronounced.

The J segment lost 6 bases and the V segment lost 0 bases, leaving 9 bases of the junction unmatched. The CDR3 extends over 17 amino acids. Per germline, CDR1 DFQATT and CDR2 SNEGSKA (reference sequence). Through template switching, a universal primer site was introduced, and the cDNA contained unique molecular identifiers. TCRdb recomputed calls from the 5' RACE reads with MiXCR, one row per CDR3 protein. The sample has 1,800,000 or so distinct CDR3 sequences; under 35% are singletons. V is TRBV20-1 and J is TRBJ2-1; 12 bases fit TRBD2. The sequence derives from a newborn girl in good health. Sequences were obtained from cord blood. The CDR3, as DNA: TGCAGTGCTAGAGATTCCCTAGCGGGAGGGCCGTTCAATGAGCAGTTCTTC. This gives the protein CSARDSLAGGPFNEQFF.